This is a list of T cell receptor beta chains from one sample in a study of long-term antiretroviral therapy in people with HIV. Method: immunoSEQ multiplex PCR; TCRdb's copy keeps in-frame clones and lacks some. The sample comprises approximately 35,000 clones, 60% to 85% of which are singletons, and just over 7% rests with the top ten. The sample consisted of unsorted PBMCs, taken 2 years after starting antiretroviral therapy. These receptor sequences come from a woman aged 50 to 60 with HIV. The CDR3 runs from the conserved cysteine through the conserved F or W. A D gene is named only where the DNA matches it firmly. Clone size, where shown, is once, few, many, or a class for clones that have expanded.

d_call j_call clone_size cdr3_length v_call cdr3_aa cdr3_nt
- TRBJ1-1 - 17 TRBV6-4 CASSSNRSGVVDTEAFF TGTGCCAGCAGTTCGAACAGGAGCGGGGTAGTAGACACTGAAGCTTTCTTT
TRBD2 TRBJ2-7 - 14 TRBV27 CASTLTSGSYEQYF TGTGCCAGCACCTTGACTAGCGGCTCCTACGAGCAGTACTTC
TRBD2 TRBJ2-2 - 15 TRBV5-1 CASSLPSGNTGELFF TGCGCCAGCAGCTTACCTAGCGGAAACACCGGGGAGCTGTTTTTT
- TRBJ2-5 - 15 TRBV4-2 CASSPGREYQETQYF TGTGCCAGCAGCCCTGGACGGGAGTACCAAGAGACCCAGTACTTC
- TRBJ1-6 - 15 TRBV5-1 CASSLRWVETSPLHF TGCGCCAGCAGCCTGCGATGGGTGGAAACTTCACCCCTCCACTTT
- TRBJ1-1 few 14 TRBV30 CAWSASRMNTEAFF TGTGCCTGGAGTGCTTCAAGAATGAACACTGAAGCTTTCTTT
- TRBJ2-3 - 13 TRBV30 CAWSTVRTDTQYF TGTGCCTGGAGTACGGTAAGGACAGATACGCAGTATTTT
TRBD1 TRBJ1-2 - 15 TRBV5-1 CASSYQVGQDYGYTF TGCGCCAGCAGCTATCAGGTGGGACAGGACTATGGCTACACCTTC
TRBD2 TRBJ2-5 - 15 TRBV29-1 CSANTYFQGGKTQYF TGCAGCGCCAATACCTACTTCCAGGGAGGGAAGACCCAGTACTTC
- TRBJ2-2 - 15 TRBV11-2 CASSLAAANTGELFF TGTGCCAGCAGCTTAGCGGCAGCGAACACCGGGGAGCTGTTTTTT
- TRBJ2-7 - 11 TRBV6-5 CASSAGWEQYF TGTGCCAGCTCCGCCGGTTGGGAGCAGTACTTC
TRBD1 TRBJ2-7 - 15 TRBV6-1 CASSAGTGGPYEQYF TGTGCCAGCAGTGCCGGGACAGGGGGCCCCTACGAGCAGTACTTC
- TRBJ2-5 - 15 TRBV6-5 CASSYGGALQETQYF TGTGCCAGCAGTTACGGGGGGGCCCTCCAAGAGACCCAGTACTTC
- TRBJ2-3 - 13 TRBV18 CASFTTGTDTQYF TGTGCCAGCTTTACTACTGGCACAGATACGCAGTATTTT
- TRBJ1-1 - 14 TRBV27 CASSFSRANTEAFF TGTGCCAGCAGTTTTTCCAGGGCGAACACTGAAGCTTTCTTT
- TRBJ2-2 - 17 TRBV1 CTSSLTKRGGRPGELFF TGCACCAGCAGCCTTACTAAGCGGGGGGGCCGGCCCGGGGAGCTGTTTTTT
- TRBJ1-5 - 15 TRBV19 CASSSVFDSNQPQHF TGTGCCAGTAGTTCTGTTTTTGATAGCAATCAGCCCCAGCATTTT
- TRBJ2-3 - 14 TRBV6-5 CASSYGRDTDTQYF TGTGCCAGCAGTTACGGTCGGGACACAGATACGCAGTATTTT
- TRBJ2-7 - 13 TRBV10-1 CASSPGTAGEQYF TGCGCCAGCAGCCCCGGGACAGCGGGCGAGCAGTACTTC
- TRBJ2-1 - 17 TRBV12-5 CASGLLRRSSSYNEQFF TGTGCTAGTGGTTTGCTCAGGCGGTCTAGCTCCTACAATGAGCAGTTCTTC
TRBD2 TRBJ2-3 - 14 TRBV7-8 CASRLGRGTDTQYF TGTGCCAGCAGACTAGGGCGGGGGACAGATACGCAGTATTTT
- TRBJ1-6 few 13 TRBV11-2 CASSPADIPPLHF TGTGCCAGCAGCCCAGCAGACATCCCACCCCTCCACTTT
- TRBJ2-2 - 12 TRBV6-1 CASQLVPGELFF TGTGCCAGCCAACTAGTGCCCGGGGAGCTGTTTTTT